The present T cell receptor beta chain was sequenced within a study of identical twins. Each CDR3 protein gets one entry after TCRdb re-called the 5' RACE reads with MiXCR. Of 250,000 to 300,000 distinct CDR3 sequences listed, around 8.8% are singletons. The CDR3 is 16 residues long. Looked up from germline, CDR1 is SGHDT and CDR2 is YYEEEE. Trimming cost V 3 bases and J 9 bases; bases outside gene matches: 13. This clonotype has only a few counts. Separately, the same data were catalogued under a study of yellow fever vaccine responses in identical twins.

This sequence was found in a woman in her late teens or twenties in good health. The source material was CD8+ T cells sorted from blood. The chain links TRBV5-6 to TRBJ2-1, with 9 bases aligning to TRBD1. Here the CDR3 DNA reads TGTGCCAGCAGCTCCGACCTGGGACAGGGAATAGGTGAGCAGTTCTTC. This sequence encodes CASSSDLGQGIGEQFF.